The clone carrying this T cell receptor beta chain has a single count. The antigen remains unidentified. Trimming cost V 6 bases and J 3 bases; bases outside gene matches: 5. The germline gives CDR1 LGHNA, CDR2 YNFKEQ. There are 14 residues in the CDR3. This sample was taken from a study of cytomegalovirus exposure and HLA in healthy donors. Whole-study results and caveats: The authors listed some 150 TCR beta chains as cytomegalovirus-associated.

Amplification used 60 Vbeta primers and 13 Jbeta primers. Generated by immunoSEQ multiplex PCR, the TCRdb table keeps only in-frame clones and is missing some. The repertoire consists of some 180,000 clones, with 75% occurring once and the leading ten covering 2.5% to 3.5%. The chain employs TRBV4-2 and TRBJ1-1; 9 bases line up with TRBD1. The sequence derives from a male donor in good health and CMV-seronegative. The sequencing sample was made of PBMCs. CDR3 residues: CASSLGQGDTEAFF. Written as DNA, the CDR3 is TGTGCCAGCAGTTTGGGACAGGGAGACACTGAAGCTTTCTTT.